This is a list of T cell receptor beta chains from one sample in a study of radiotherapy plus CTLA-4 blockade in lung cancer. The data were produced by immunoSEQ multiplex PCR, yet TCRdb's version contains in-frame clones alone and is incomplete. Of about 110,000 clones listed, about 85% are singletons. Sequencing was performed on peripheral blood, taken from a patient treated with radiotherapy plus ipilimumab. The receptors stem from a human donor with non-small cell lung cancer that progressed on radiotherapy plus ipilimumab. Some clones in this sample may be carry-over from other donors' samples. CDR3s leave out the opening cysteine and the closing phenylalanine or tryptophan.

V gene	CDR3 protein
TRBV5-1	ASSGTGGGEQY
TRBV28	ANRGADTDTQY
TRBV5-4	ASSLDLTDTQY
TRBV14	ASARGSPKSYNEQF
TRBV7-2	ASSLGGTDTQY
TRBV6-4	ASLPDLQETQY
TRBV7-9	ASSLAGQLNQPQH
TRBV4-3	ASSQDLLGGTEAF
TRBV5-1	ASRPDSFAEAF
TRBV5-1	ASSLNPGSLGSPLH
TRBV2	ASSGQGYYGYT
TRBV6-6	ASSGGSGANVLT
TRBV5-6	ASRRQDSYEQY
TRBV11-2	ASSLGSGPTEAF
TRBV19	ASSMGLFYGYT
TRBV11-2	ASSFGQGEKLF
TRBV18	ASSPDENYGYT
TRBV5-6	ASSLWEGSYNEQF
TRBV5-1	ASSHRQWTDTQY
TRBV2	ASNVGGATADTQY
TRBV6-5	ASSYWGGAYNEQF
TRBV25-1	ASRPTGTDTQY
TRBV14	ASSPWGGTGELF
TRBV6-5	ASTRLAGDNEQF
TRBV5-1	ASSLNDPSPLH
TRBV5-1	ASSNGQSYYGYT
TRBV5-1	ASSSDLGEQY
TRBV5-4	ASSLGSEQF
TRBV5-1	ASSSGTWNYEQY
TRBV7-9	ASSFYDKNIQY
TRBV7-3	ASSFSAQETQY
TRBV7-8	ASSSHPGVNSYEQY
TRBV4-2	ASSRDGSVGYNEQF
TRBV7-9	ASSLAGATNEKLF
TRBV7-3	ASSLTRATEAF
TRBV19	ASSVWTGHSNTEAF
TRBV7-2	ASSLRGRGTQY
TRBV5-1	ASSRWSRESTDTQY
TRBV7-2	ASSFGVGGEQY
TRBV4-3	ASSHGSSYEQY
TRBV5-1	ASSLGPGLDGYT